These 4 T cell receptor beta chains share one sample of origin, sequenced in a study of molecular identifiers for immune sequencing clone quantification. TCRdb redid the calling of the PCR reads with MiXCR, one entry per CDR3 protein. The sample holds tens of thousands of distinct CDR3 sequences, roughly 21% seen once. Sequencing was done on a sample of naive CD8+ T cells from blood, with Jurkat cell RNA spiked in. Specified subset: FACS-sorted CD8+CD4-CCR7+CD45RA+ naive T cells. The origin of the receptors is a human donor in good health. Some libraries in this study had Jurkat cell RNA spiked in.

This clonotype was seen ten or more times. V gene TRBV19 combines with J gene TRBJ2-3; 9 bases map to TRBD1. After removal of 3 bases from V and 6 bases from J, the junction contained 7 bases not matched to a gene. CDR3 length: 15 amino acids. Germline V gene lookup returns CDR1 LNHDA and CDR2 SQIVND (reference sequence). The CDR3, as DNA: TGTGCCAGTAGTATCGGGACAGGGAGTGGGGATACGCAGTATTTT. Translated: CASSIGTGSGDTQYF. The entire variable domain, with the rest obtained from reference TRBV19 and TRBJ2-3, is as follows: DGGITQSPKYLFRKEGQNVTLSCEQNLNHDAMYWYRQDPGQGLRLIYYSQIVNDFQKGDIAEGYSVSREKKESFPLTVTSAQKNPTAFYLCASSIGTGSGDTQYFGPGTRLTVL.

The J gene is TRBJ2-3, the V gene TRBV24-1, with D unclear. This CDR3 contains 14 residues. Germline CDR1 and CDR2: KGHDR and SFDVKD. Trimming removed 5 bases from V and 4 bases from J, with 12 bases in between. As DNA, the CDR3 is TGTGCCACCAGTGTGTTGGAGCAGCCAGATACGCAGTATTTT. Translating it yields CATSVLEQPDTQYF.

This clonotype was seen a handful of times. The chain employs TRBV3-1 and TRBJ2-3; D could derive from TRBD1 or TRBD2 (5 bases each). The germline V gene has CDR1 LGHDT and CDR2 YNNKEL (reference sequence). With 4 bases removed from V and 4 bases from J, the gap between germline ends came to 21 bases. The CDR3 has 17 residues. The CDR3 protein is CASSPFLGGLGADTQYF. CDR3 nucleotides: TGTGCCAGCAGCCCGTTCCTCGGTGGATTGGGGGCAGATACGCAGTATTTT.

The J gene is TRBJ2-3, the V gene TRBV5-1; weak D call: TRBD1 (6 bases). Germline lookup yields CDR1 SGHRS and CDR2 YFSETQ. This CDR3 contains 14 residues. V dropped 4 bases and J dropped 4 bases, with 13 bases sitting between them. The CDR3 nucleotides read TGCGCCAGCAGCCCAGCCGAGGGGGCAGATACGCAGTATTTT. This encodes CASSPAEGADTQYF.